Detailed here is one T cell receptor beta chain. The primer mix had 60 Vbeta and 13 Jbeta primers. The data were produced by immunoSEQ multiplex PCR, yet TCRdb's version contains in-frame clones alone and is incomplete. The table records roughly 99,000 clones, around 77% of them present only once. This sample was taken from a study of cytomegalovirus exposure and HLA in healthy donors. Sequences were obtained from PBMCs. The sequence was collected from a male donor in good health and CMV-seronegative.

CDR3 residues: CASYSGNTIYF. CDR3 nucleotide sequence: TGCGCCAGCTACAGTGGAAACACCATATATTTT. The J gene is TRBJ1-3, the V gene TRBV5-1; D call uncertain. There are 11 residues in the CDR3. Trimming took 7 bases from V and 3 from J, leaving 5 bases between them. Germline loops: CDR1 SGHRS, CDR2 YFSETQ.